This record concerns one T cell receptor beta chain sequence. The sample is drawn from a study of blood T cells in healthy people across ages. A second PCR, run for about 7 to 11 cycles, used a sample-barcoded 5' primer plus a J-beta primer mix. TCRdb redid the calling of the 5' RACE reads with MiXCR, one entry per CDR3 protein. The sample has about a million distinct CDR3 sequences, about 48% seen once. The CDR3 is made up of 14 amino acids. Germline CDR1 MDHEN, CDR2 SYDVKM. V was clipped by 1 base and J by 10 bases, with 11 bases between them. The sample consisted of blood. The chain combines TRBV28 with TRBJ1-6; TRBD1 is a possible D gene (6 bases). The origin of this receptor is a man aged 30 to 45 in good health. CDR3 sequence (DNA): TGTGCCAGCAGTTTATACAGGGCCCTGTCACCCCTCCACTTT. Translated, it gives CASSLYRALSPLHF.